The clone carrying this T cell receptor (beta chain) has ten or more counts. The target antigen is unknown. This specimen belongs to a study of identical twins. Findings and limits, study-wide: There is a chance that invariant MAIT and iNKT cells partially muddied zero-insertion analyses. Alpha sequences that were out-of-frame and twin-shared showed an excess of low generation probability. The degree of excess twin sharing was weaker in beta out-of-frame sequences.

Template switching introduced a universal primer site, and the cDNA bore unique molecular identifiers. TCRdb passed the 5' RACE reads through MiXCR, listing each CDR3 protein once. The sample lists nearly 900,000 distinct CDR3 sequences; approximately 13% were seen once. The same data also went into a second study, on yellow fever vaccine responses in identical twins.

The sequence derives from a woman aged 18-35 years in good health. Sequences were obtained from PBMCs.

The CDR3 DNA follows: TGCGCCAGCAGCTTGGGCCCAACTAGCGGGAGCAACAATGAGCAGTTCTTC. Protein: CASSLGPTSGSNNEQFF. The rearrangement joins TRBV5-1 to TRBJ2-1; 11 bases are shared with TRBD2. The CDR3 runs 17 residues. The ends lost 0 bases at V and 5 bases at J; junction bases unmatched: 7. Germline V gene data show CDR1 as SGHRS and CDR2 as YFSETQ.